Listed below are T cell receptor beta chains from one sample, sequenced in a study of cytomegalovirus exposure and HLA in healthy donors. Sequencing was performed with immunoSEQ multiplex PCR; in TCRdb, only in-frame clones are kept and a portion is missing. The sample lists 140,000 or so clones; around 80% were seen once. The sample was PBMCs. All receptors come from a man in his forties in good health and CMV-seronegative. The CDR3 runs from the conserved cysteine through the conserved F or W. The D gene is left open where the match is weak. Clone size is shown for a subset of rows, as once, few, many or a class of expanded clone.

v_gene,abundance,d_gene,j_gene,CDR3nt,CDR3aa
TRBV29-1,-,-,TRBJ1-1,TGCAGCGTTGGGGGGCCACCCAACACTGAAGCTTTCTTT,CSVGGPPNTEAFF
TRBV27,-,-,TRBJ2-7,TGTGCCAGCAGTACACAGGGTACCTACGAGCAGTACTTC,CASSTQGTYEQYF
TRBV11-2,-,-,TRBJ1-2,TGTGCCAGCAGCTTAGATCCGGGTAAAGGCTACACCTTC,CASSLDPGKGYTF
TRBV5-5,-,TRBD1,TRBJ2-1,TGTGCCAGCAGCTTGGAAGGGGGCTTCTACAATGAGCAGTTCTTC,CASSLEGGFYNEQFF
TRBV27,-,-,TRBJ2-5,TGTGCCAGCAGCCTTTACCGGGACTCCAAAGAGACCCAGTACTTC,CASSLYRDSKETQYF
TRBV9,-,TRBD1,TRBJ2-5,TGTGCCAGCAGCCCCGGACAGGGGACGGAGACCCAGTACTTC,CASSPGQGTETQYF
TRBV4-3,-,TRBD2,TRBJ2-1,TGCGCCAGCAGCCAAGATAGCGGGGGGTACTACAATGAGCAGTTCTTC,CASSQDSGGYYNEQFF
TRBV18,-,-,TRBJ1-1,TGTGCCAGCTCACCATTGTCGACAACCACTGAAGCTTTCTTT,CASSPLSTTTEAFF
TRBV7-9,-,-,TRBJ2-5,TGTGCCAGCAGCTTAGTCCACAACCAAGAGACCCAGTACTTC,CASSLVHNQETQYF
TRBV7-6,-,TRBD2,TRBJ2-1,TGTGCCAGCAGCCCCAGACTAGCGGGAGGGCCGGACAATGAGCAGTTCTTC,CASSPRLAGGPDNEQFF
TRBV6-5,-,TRBD1,TRBJ1-2,TGTGCCAGCAGAGAGAAGGGGGCGGTCTATGGCTACACCTTC,CASREKGAVYGYTF
TRBV2,-,-,TRBJ1-4,TGTGCCAGCAAACAGACTAATGAAAAACTGTTTTTT,CASKQTNEKLFF
TRBV9,-,-,TRBJ2-7,TGTGCCAGCAGCGGCCTAGCACCGCCCTCCTACGAGCAGTACTTC,CASSGLAPPSYEQYF
TRBV15,once,TRBD2,TRBJ2-1,TGTGCCACCAGCAGAGATCTAGCGGGGGGGCCCAACAATGAGCAGTTCTTC,CATSRDLAGGPNNEQFF
TRBV6-5,-,TRBD1,TRBJ1-6,TGTGCCAGCAGTTACATAGCAGGGGGACTCCACTTT,CASSYIAGGLHF
TRBV29-1,-,-,TRBJ2-3,TGCAGCGTTAGGTCCGTGGCAGGGAGCACAGATACGCAGTATTTT,CSVRSVAGSTDTQYF
TRBV10-3,-,-,TRBJ2-7,TGTGCCATCAGTTCAGGGGACAACTACGAGCAGTACTTC,CAISSGDNYEQYF
TRBV5-4,-,TRBD2,TRBJ2-5,TGTGCCAGCAGCCCCGGACTAGCGGGAGAGACCCAGTACTTC,CASSPGLAGETQYF
TRBV7-7,-,TRBD2,TRBJ2-1,TGTGCCAGCAGCTCCGGGACTAGCAACTACAATGAGCAGTTCTTC,CASSSGTSNYNEQFF
TRBV19,-,TRBD2,TRBJ2-7,TGTGCCAGTAGTATTCGGCCCGGGACTAGCGGGAGGACCTTCCTCTACGAGCAGTACTTC,CASSIRPGTSGRTFLYEQYF
TRBV5-6,few,-,TRBJ1-2,TGTGCCAGCAGCTTGGCCCTCGGACTTAACTATGGCTACACCTTC,CASSLALGLNYGYTF
TRBV7-3,few,TRBD2,TRBJ2-3,TGTGCCAGCAGCCGCCGAGCGGGGGCTGAGGCAGATACGCAGTATTTT,CASSRRAGAEADTQYF
TRBV6-6,-,-,TRBJ1-2,TGTGCCAGCTCCCCCGGAGAGACCTATGGCTACACCTTC,CASSPGETYGYTF
TRBV15,few,-,TRBJ2-3,TGTGCCACCAGCACTAGGACTTGGAGTAGCACAGATACGCAGTATTTT,CATSTRTWSSTDTQYF
TRBV27,-,TRBD1,TRBJ1-4,TGTGCCAGCAGGTCGGACAGGTTGGTTGAAAAACTGTTTTTT,CASRSDRLVEKLFF
TRBV5-1,-,-,TRBJ1-3,TGCGCCAGCAGCTTGGGTGGGGGCGAAAACACCATATATTTT,CASSLGGGENTIYF
TRBV5-1,-,-,TRBJ2-3,TGCGCCAGCAGCTTCGTGAGTTCGGGCACAGATACGCAGTATTTT,CASSFVSSGTDTQYF
TRBV5-1,-,-,TRBJ2-7,TGCGCCAGCAGCCAGCAGAGGGAGGGGGTCACCTACGAGCAGTACTTC,CASSQQREGVTYEQYF
TRBV11-2,once,-,TRBJ1-3,TGTGCCAGCAGTCGTACTCGAGGAGGATCTGGAAACACCATATATTTT,CASSRTRGGSGNTIYF
TRBV11-2,-,-,TRBJ1-1,TGTGCCAGCAGCCCACAACCGGGACAAGGGGCTTTCTTT,CASSPQPGQGAFF
TRBV28,-,-,TRBJ2-2,TGTGCCAGCAGTTTTCCGGCCGGGGAGCTGTTTTTT,CASSFPAGELFF
TRBV21-1,-,-,TRBJ2-7,TGTGCCCGTAATCGGGGGTGGTACGAGCAGTACTTC,CARNRGWYEQYF
TRBV27,-,TRBD1,TRBJ2-7,TGTGCCAGCAGCCTGGAGCGTGTACAGGGGCACGAGCAGTACTTC,CASSLERVQGHEQYF
TRBV5-1,-,TRBD2,TRBJ2-1,TGCGCCAGCAGCTTGCTAGCGGGAGGGGTTAATGAGCAGTTCTTC,CASSLLAGGVNEQFF
TRBV27,-,-,TRBJ1-5,TGTGCCAGCAGTCTCGGGGGTGGGAGCCAGCCCCAGCATTTT,CASSLGGGSQPQHF
TRBV10-1,once,-,TRBJ2-5,TGCGCCAGCAGTGTGCGGGGGCTACAAGAGACCCAGTACTTC,CASSVRGLQETQYF
TRBV6-6,-,-,TRBJ1-3,TGTGCCACCAGCCGGGACACCGCCTCTGGAAACACCATATATTTT,CATSRDTASGNTIYF
TRBV6-5,few,-,TRBJ2-1,TGTGCCAGCAGTCACCCTGGAGGAAATGAGCAGTTCTTC,CASSHPGGNEQFF
TRBV6-1,-,-,TRBJ1-2,TGTGCCAGCAGTGAAGCGGGAGGACGGAGGACTTTGGGTGGCTACACCTTC,CASSEAGGRRTLGGYTF
TRBV5-1,-,TRBD2,TRBJ2-3,TGCGCCAGCAGCTTAGGCGGGAGCGATCGCACAGATACGCAGTATTTT,CASSLGGSDRTDTQYF
TRBV19,few,-,TRBJ1-1,TGTGCCAGTAGTTCCCAGGTTAACACTGAAGCTTTCTTT,CASSSQVNTEAFF
TRBV4-3,-,-,TRBJ2-3,TGCGCCAGCAGCCAGAGGGGGCAAGCGGGGGTTAGGACAGATACGCAGTATTTT,CASSQRGQAGVRTDTQYF
TRBV11-3,-,-,TRBJ2-3,TGTGCCAGCAGCTTAAGGGCAGGGCTCACAGATACGCAGTATTTT,CASSLRAGLTDTQYF
TRBV19,few,TRBD1,TRBJ1-5,TGTGCCAGTAGTACCCGGGGACAGGGGGATCAGCCCCAGCATTTT,CASSTRGQGDQPQHF
TRBV27,-,TRBD2,TRBJ2-7,TGTGCCAGCAAGGTAGCGGGAGGGCCTGGGCAGTACTTC,CASKVAGGPGQYF
TRBV7-9,few,-,TRBJ1-1,TGTGCCAGCAGCCTGACCGGGGACACTGAAGCTTTCTTT,CASSLTGDTEAFF
TRBV27,-,-,TRBJ2-2,TGTGCCAGCAGTTCCGAGGGGGATTTGACCGGGGAGCTGTTTTTT,CASSSEGDLTGELFF
TRBV6-5,-,TRBD1,TRBJ2-1,TGTGCCAGCAGAACAGGGGGCACGGACAATGAGCAGTTCTTC,CASRTGGTDNEQFF
TRBV28,-,-,TRBJ1-1,TGTGCCAGCAGTTTACAGGGAACAGTTGATGAAGCTTTCTTT,CASSLQGTVDEAFF
TRBV28,once,-,TRBJ1-4,TGTGCCAGCAGTTCTCCCCAGGGGATCGCTAATGAAAAACTGTTTTTT,CASSSPQGIANEKLFF
TRBV18,-,-,TRBJ1-1,TGTGCCAGCTCACCCCAATCAGTGAACACTGAAGCTTTCTTT,CASSPQSVNTEAFF